The clone carrying this T cell receptor beta chain was recorded at least ten times. TCRdb itself ran the 5' RACE reads through MiXCR, one entry per CDR3 protein. The sample includes 25,000 to 35,000 distinct CDR3 sequences, roughly 1.6% of them seen just once. The V end was cut by 4 bases, the J end by 0 bases, with 12 bases between. Germline V gene data show CDR1 as KGHDR and CDR2 as SFDVKD. This CDR3 comprises 16 residues. The sample is drawn from a study of neurological immune-mediated disorders. The V gene is TRBV24-1, the J gene TRBJ2-1; D is possibly TRBD2 (6 bases). This sequence originates from a woman in her 30s with multiple sclerosis. Sequencing was carried out using PBMCs. The DNA for the CDR3 is TGTGCCACCAGTGACCCCGGGGGTGACTCCTACAATGAGCAGTTCTTC. This encodes CATSDPGGDSYNEQFF.